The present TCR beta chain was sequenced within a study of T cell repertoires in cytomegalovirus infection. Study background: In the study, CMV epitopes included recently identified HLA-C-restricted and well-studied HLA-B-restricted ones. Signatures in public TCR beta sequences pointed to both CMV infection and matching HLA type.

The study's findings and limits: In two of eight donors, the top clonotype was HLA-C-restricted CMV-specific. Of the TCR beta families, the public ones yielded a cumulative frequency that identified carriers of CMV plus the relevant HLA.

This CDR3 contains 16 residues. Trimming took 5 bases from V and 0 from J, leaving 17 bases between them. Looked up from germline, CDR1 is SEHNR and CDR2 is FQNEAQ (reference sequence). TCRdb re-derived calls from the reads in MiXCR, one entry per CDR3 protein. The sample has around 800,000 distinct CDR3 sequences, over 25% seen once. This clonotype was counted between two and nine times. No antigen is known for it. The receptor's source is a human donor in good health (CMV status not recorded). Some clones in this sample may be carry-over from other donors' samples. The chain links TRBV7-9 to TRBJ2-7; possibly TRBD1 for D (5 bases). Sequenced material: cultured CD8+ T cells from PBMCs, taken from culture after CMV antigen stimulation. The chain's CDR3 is CASSPPGRVSSYEQYF. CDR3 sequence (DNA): TGTGCCAGCAGCCCGCCGGGCAGGGTTAGCTCCTACGAGCAGTACTTC.